The 7 T cell receptor beta chains in this list originate from one sample, sequenced in a study of OX40 agonist ivuxolimab in advanced cancers. The library was prepared using the immunoSEQ multiplex PCR assay. TCRdb re-hosts the immuneACCESS table, in-frame sequences only. Its copies lack some clones; in the studies checked, an unresolved V gene accounts for under half of them, and the cause for the rest is not known. This sample is represented by under 95,000 clones; about 94% of them were singletons. 6.2% of the sample is held by the ten biggest clonotypes. This sample comprised CD4+ or CD8+ T cells sorted from blood, obtained in a trial of the OX40 agonist ivuxolimab. These receptors all stem from an adult with an advanced solid tumor such as melanoma, head and neck, liver or kidney cancer.

This chain connects TRBV6-6 to TRBJ1-5; D remains unclear. This CDR3 comprises 13 residues. V lost 2 bases to trimming and J lost 4 bases, with 6 bases between them. CDR1 and CDR2 (germline): MNHNY, SVGAGI (reference sequence). CDR3 region: CASSYTENQPQHF. CDR3 DNA: TGTGCCAGCAGTTACACGGAAAATCAGCCCCAGCATTTT.

The rearrangement joins TRBV5-1 to TRBJ2-3, with D possibly being TRBD2 (7 bases). The CDR3 covers 17 residues. Germline-derived CDR1 and CDR2 are SGHRS and YFSETQ. V lost 4 bases to trimming and J lost 1 base, with 19 bases between them. This chain's CDR3 is CASSPGSGGSGTDTQYF. As DNA, the CDR3 is TGCGCCAGCAGCCCAGGGTCGGGGGGCTCGGGCACAGATACGCAGTATTTT.

This clone appeared a single time. The V call is TRBV5-1, the J call TRBJ2-3; 7 bases align to TRBD1. V trimming: 4 bases; J trimming: 1 base; junction bases outside the gene matches: 6. This CDR3 is built from 15 residues. Germline V gene sequence: CDR1 SGHRS, CDR2 YFSETQ. CDR3 residues: CASSLGQTRTDTQYF. The CDR3 bases are TGCGCCAGCAGCCTGGGACAGACCCGCACAGATACGCAGTATTTT.

J is TRBJ2-1 and V is TRBV4-2; unclear D gene. The V end lost 0 bases, the J end lost 9 bases, and 6 bases lay between the germline ends. CDR1 and CDR2 from the germline V gene are LGHNA and YNFKEQ. The CDR3 is 12 amino acids. CDR3 amino acids: CASSQDPPEQFF. CDR3 bases: TGTGCCAGCAGCCAAGATCCGCCTGAGCAGTTCTTC.

This chain connects TRBV28 to TRBJ2-3; perhaps TRBD1 as D (6 bases). The CDR3 consists of 13 residues. Germline V lookup: CDR1 MDHEN, CDR2 SYDVKM. With 8 bases removed from V and 3 bases from J, the gap between germline ends came to 12 bases. The CDR3 reads CASLTGLTDTQYF. The CDR3 DNA follows: TGTGCCAGCCTGACAGGTTTGACAGATACGCAGTATTTT.

V and J are TRBV27 and TRBJ1-6, with D possibly matching TRBD1 (5 bases). The CDR3 extends over 15 amino acids. V lost 2 bases, J lost 7 bases, and 12 bases lay in between. The germline V gene encodes CDR1 MNHEY and CDR2 SMNVEV (reference sequence). The CDR3 here is CASSLAGPQNSPLHF. CDR3 coding DNA: TGTGCCAGCAGTTTAGCGGGACCCCAGAATTCACCCCTCCACTTT.

The chain employs TRBV7-8 and TRBJ1-2, with D tentatively TRBD1 (5 bases). Per germline, CDR1 SGHVS and CDR2 FQNEAQ. The V and J ends lost 5 bases and 6 bases respectively, with 22 bases between them. This CDR3 region has 16 residues. CDR3 nucleotides: TGTGCCAGCAGCAAGCAGGGTAGCCCCGATTTCCATGGCTACACCTTC. It translates to CASSKQGSPDFHGYTF.